This T cell receptor (beta chain) was retrieved from a study of T-cell memory formation after mild COVID-19. The study's findings and limits: CD4+ clones that contracted lay mainly in CM and EM; CD8+ ones lay in EMRA.

cDNA libraries for TCR alpha and TCR beta, carrying sample barcodes and UMIs, came from 5'RACE with constant-segment primers. TCRdb re-called the 5' RACE reads with MiXCR, one entry per CDR3 protein. The top ten clones hold about 12% of a sample with about 470,000 distinct CDR3 sequences, 20% to 25% of them seen once. The V and J ends lost 5 bases and 6 bases, in that order; junction bases with no gene match: 5. The CDR3 contains 13 residues. Germline V CDR1 and CDR2: SGHRS, YFSETQ. On this clonotype itself: The antigen is undetermined.

This TCR was sampled from an adult woman who had mild COVID-19 (a few samples of this study predate the infection). Cell type and time point are not known. Sample: PBMCs or a T cell subset sorted from them (not recorded which). V gene TRBV5-1 combines with J gene TRBJ1-5; 7 nucleotides line up with TRBD1. CDR3 residues: CASRRDSGQPQHF. Written as DNA, the CDR3 is TGCGCCAGCAGAAGGGACAGCGGTCAGCCCCAGCATTTT.